This TCR beta chain came from a study of T cell responses to AZD1222 COVID-19 vaccine. CDR1 is LNHDA, CDR2 SQIVND, per germline (reference sequence). V was clipped by 5 bases and J by 2 bases, with 13 bases between them. CDR3 length: 15 residues. Whole-study results and caveats: Samples come after the peak T cell response, not at day 14.

The table came from immunoSEQ multiplex PCR; TCRdb's copy has only in-frame clones and leaves some out. The table records tens of thousands of clones, just over 90% of them present only once. Comment on this clone: Antigen: not known.

The sample was peripheral blood, taken on day 0 of MenACWY control vaccination. The chain joins TRBV19 to TRBJ2-1; D remains unclear. The origin of this receptor is an adult in good health. As DNA, the CDR3 is TGTGCCAGTAGTTTACGTGCTGACGCCTACAATGAGCAGTTCTTC. This sequence encodes CASSLRADAYNEQFF.